These 28 T cell receptor beta chains were all obtained from the same sample, sequenced in a study of cytomegalovirus exposure and HLA in healthy donors. It was with 60 Vbeta and 13 Jbeta primers that the PCR ran. Method: immunoSEQ multiplex PCR; TCRdb's copy keeps in-frame clones and lacks some. The repertoire holds fewer than 200,000 clones, with approximately 70% as singletons. Sequenced material: PBMCs. The source is a woman aged 18-30 years in good health and CMV-seropositive.

The CDR3 reads CASSQDRQGDTQYF. The CDR3 coding sequence is TGTGCCAGCAGCCAAGATAGACAGGGCGATACGCAGTATTTT. This sequence joins TRBV4-2 and TRBJ2-3; TRBD1 agrees at 7 bases. Germline V gives CDR1 LGHNA, CDR2 YNFKEQ. The CDR3 loop spans 14 amino acids. V lost 0 bases, J lost 6 bases, and 3 bases stayed unmatched.

As to this clone: Its ends do not fully match the called genes, so a read error is possible. The rearrangement joins TRBV7-7 to TRBJ2-7; D may be TRBD2 (6 bases). The V gene's germline CDR1 is SSHAT and CDR2 FNYEAQ (reference sequence). CDR3 length equals 13 residues. The CDR3 loop reads CASSLAAGLEQYF. The DNA of the CDR3 is TGTGCTAGCAGCTTAGCAGCGGGCCTCGAGCAGTACTTC.

Only a few counts were recorded for this clone. The rearrangement uses TRBV5-4 and TRBJ2-1; D gene unclear. The germline gives CDR1 SGHNT, CDR2 YYREEE (reference sequence). CDR3 length: 13 residues. V was cut by 1 base and J by 9 bases, with 11 bases left in between. CDR3 nucleotide sequence: TGTGCCAGCAGCTTGAGTGGCGGAATTGAGCAGTTCTTC. Its protein is CASSLSGGIEQFF.

The J gene is TRBJ2-5, the V gene TRBV6-5; 11 bases are a match to TRBD2. This CDR3 spans 13 amino acids. V trimming: 8 bases; J trimming: 6 bases; junction bases outside the gene matches: 5. Per germline, CDR1 MNHEY and CDR2 SVGAGI. The chain's CDR3 is CASGASGGKTQYF. The DNA of the CDR3 is TGTGCCAGCGGGGCTAGCGGGGGGAAGACCCAGTACTTC.

The chain employs TRBV9 and TRBJ2-5, with 10 bases fitting TRBD2. V lost 3 bases and J lost 5; bases outside the gene matches: 4. The CDR3 contains 14 residues. Looked up from germline, CDR1 is SGDLS and CDR2 is YYNGEE. CDR3 sequence reads: CASSGGTSAETQYF. The CDR3 bases are TGTGCCAGCAGCGGGGGGACTAGCGCCGAGACCCAGTACTTC. The full variable domain, its missing parts supplied by reference TRBV9 and TRBJ2-5, is DSGVTQTPKHLITATGQRVTLRCSPRSGDLSVYWYQQSLDQGLQFLIQYYNGEERAKGNILERFSAQQFPDLHSELNLSSLELGDSALYFCASSGGTSAETQYFGPGTRLLVL.

The chain carries TRBV30 and TRBJ2-4; D is uncertain. This CDR3 is built from 14 residues. Germline-derived CDR1 and CDR2 are GTSNPN and SVGIG (reference sequence). V was trimmed by 8 bases and J by 0 bases, leaving 14 bases between them. CDR3 nucleotides: TGTGCCGGGCTTTTCGGCTTAGCCAAAAACATTCAGTACTTC. It specifies CAGLFGLAKNIQYF. The full variable domain, rest sourced from reference TRBV30 and TRBJ2-4, is SQTIHQWPATLVQPVGSPLSLECTVEGTSNPNLYWYRQAAGRGLQLLFYSVGIGQISSEVPQNLSASRPQDRQFILSSKKLLLSDSGFYLCAGLFGLAKNIQYFGAGTRLSVL.

The CDR3 here is CASSLQGANIQYF. The CDR3 DNA is TGTGCCAGCAGCTTGCAGGGGGCGAACATTCAGTACTTC. This rearrangement joins TRBV7-9 to TRBJ2-4, with 8 bases matching TRBD1. This CDR3 region has 13 residues. After removal of 3 bases from V and 7 bases from J, the junction contained 2 bases not matched to a gene. CDR1 and CDR2 (germline): SEHNR, FQNEAQ (reference sequence).

About this clone itself: Other DNA sequences in this specimen translate into the identical CDR3. The chain links TRBV21-1 to TRBJ2-3; the table's D call TRBD2 went unverified against the DNA. TRBV21-1 is reported as a pseudogene. This CDR3 contains 15 residues. The CDR3 region is CASSKGRGGTDTQYF. The CDR3 region has the DNA TGTGCCAGCAGCAAGGGGAGGGGTGGGACAGATACGCAGTATTTT.

In DNA form, the CDR3 reads TGTGCCAGCAGCTCTGACAGGGGCTCTGGAAACACCATATATTTT. Translating gives CASSSDRGSGNTIYF. The rearrangement joins TRBV7-9 to TRBJ1-3, with 8 nucleotides matching TRBD1. The germline V gene has CDR1 SEHNR and CDR2 FQNEAQ (reference sequence). The CDR3 totals 15 residues. V dropped 4 bases and J dropped 0; count of bases not matched to a gene: 2.

The chain employs TRBV7-9 and TRBJ2-7, with D tentatively TRBD1 (5 bases). V lost 0 bases and J lost 3, with 12 bases in between. This CDR3 has 15 amino acids. Germline CDR1 SEHNR, CDR2 FQNEAQ (reference sequence). CDR3 loop: CASSLARGSFYEQYF. The CDR3 coding sequence is TGTGCCAGCAGCTTAGCTAGGGGTAGTTTCTACGAGCAGTACTTC. Combining the CDR3 with reference TRBV7-9 and TRBJ2-7 gives the whole variable domain DTGVSQNPRHKITKRGQNVTFRCDPISEHNRLYWYRQTLGQGPEFLTYFQNEAQLEKSRLLSDRFSAERPKGSFSTLEIQRTEQGDSAMYLCASSLARGSFYEQYFGPGTRLTVT.

The V and J genes are TRBV9 and TRBJ1-4, with D perhaps TRBD1 (6 bases). The CDR3 has 15 residues. CDR1 SGDLS and CDR2 YYNGEE come from the germline V gene. V was clipped by 4 bases and J by 3 bases, with 13 bases between them. CDR3 sequence reads: CASSLQGRANEKLFF. CDR3 nucleotides: TGTGCCAGCAGCCTACAGGGAAGAGCTAATGAAAAACTGTTTTTT.

This clone turned up a few times. The rearrangement joins TRBV6-5 to TRBJ2-1; D may be TRBD2 (5 bases). There are 13 residues in the CDR3. Germline CDR1 MNHEY, CDR2 SVGAGI. V was clipped by 2 bases and J by 7 bases, with 9 bases between them. As DNA, the CDR3 is TGTGCCAGCAGTTACCCTAGCACGAATGAGCAGTTCTTC. Its translation is CASSYPSTNEQFF.

The table lists this clone with a count of one. The chain recombines TRBV6-6 with TRBJ1-1, with D maybe TRBD1 (5 bases). CDR1 is MNHNY and CDR2 is SVGAGI in the germline V gene (reference sequence). The V gene lost 6 bases and the J gene lost 1 base, with 9 bases spanning the gap. This CDR3 is 13 amino acids long. CDR3 protein: CASRPQGNTEAFF. CDR3 DNA sequence: TGTGCCAGCAGGCCCCAGGGGAACACTGAAGCTTTCTTT.

The rearrangement links TRBV14 to TRBJ2-7, with D possibly being TRBD1 (5 bases). Per the germline V gene, CDR1 is SGHDN and CDR2 is FVKESK. This CDR3 has 13 residues. V shed 0 bases and J shed 11 bases, with 14 bases lying between them. CDR3 nucleotides: TGTGCCAGCAGCCAAGATTGGCAGGGCCCTAAGTACTTC. Amino acid sequence: CASSQDWQGPKYF.

The chain is built from TRBV19 and TRBJ2-5; 9 positions match TRBD1. The germline V gene has CDR1 LNHDA and CDR2 SQIVND (reference sequence). The CDR3 sequence is 14 residues long. Trimming removed 6 bases from V and 5 bases from J; junction bases left unmatched: 7. CDR3 protein: CASRKQGARETQYF. DNA for the CDR3: TGTGCCAGTAGGAAACAGGGGGCGAGGGAGACCCAGTACTTC.

The chain is built from TRBV5-1 and TRBJ2-7; 8 bases align to TRBD1. This CDR3 comprises 16 residues. Germline V gene data show CDR1 as SGHRS and CDR2 as YFSETQ. V shed 0 bases, J shed 1 base, and the junction held 6 bases outside the gene matches. The CDR3 loop reads CASSLEDRVESYEQYF. CDR3 nucleotides: TGCGCCAGCAGCTTGGAGGACAGGGTAGAGTCCTACGAGCAGTACTTC.

In its sample, this clone was seen once. The CDR3 loop reads CASTGTSGYEQYF. CDR3 in DNA: TGTGCCAGCACCGGGACAAGCGGCTACGAGCAGTACTTC. This chain links TRBV6-1 with TRBJ2-7; a possible D gene is TRBD1 (6 bases). The germline V gene has CDR1 MNHNS and CDR2 SASEGT. V lost 7 bases and J 3 bases, leaving 13 bases between the germline ends. The CDR3 consists of 13 residues.

The V call is TRBV11-2, the J call TRBJ2-3, with D tentatively TRBD1 (5 bases). The germline V gene encodes CDR1 SGHAT and CDR2 FQNNGV. The CDR3 contains 14 residues. V gave up 4 bases and J gave up 2 bases, with 10 bases separating them. The CDR3 protein is CASSYRQFTDTQYF. The DNA of the CDR3 is TGTGCCAGCAGCTATAGACAGTTCACAGATACGCAGTATTTT.

The chain combines TRBV5-6 with TRBJ2-5, with 10 bases fitting TRBD1. V was pared by 4 bases and J by 5 bases, with 11 bases of the junction left unmatched. This CDR3 is built from 16 residues. Germline V lookup: CDR1 SGHDT, CDR2 YYEEEE. The CDR3 spells CASSPKGTGVRETQYF. DNA for the CDR3: TGTGCCAGCAGCCCCAAAGGGACAGGGGTGCGGGAGACCCAGTACTTC.

V is TRBV11-2 and J is TRBJ2-7; no reliable D call. This CDR3 contains 14 residues. Trimming took off 1 base at V and 3 bases at J, with 10 bases between the two ends. CDR1 SGHAT and CDR2 FQNNGV come from the germline V gene. CDR3 in DNA: TGTGCCAGCAGCTTAGGGGCAGACCTCTACGAGCAGTACTTC. Translated: CASSLGADLYEQYF.

The chain couples TRBV11-2 to TRBJ1-1; D remains ambiguous. Trimming shortened V by 4 bases and J by 5 bases, and 14 bases separated the two germline ends. Germline assignment: CDR1 SGHAT and CDR2 FQNNGV. The CDR3 extends over 14 amino acids. The CDR3 loop is CASSYPSGGTEAFF. As DNA, the CDR3 is TGTGCCAGCAGCTACCCGAGCGGCGGGACTGAAGCTTTCTTT.

The gene calls are TRBV2 and TRBJ2-1; 9 bases map to TRBD2. The CDR3 has 15 residues. V was clipped by 7 bases and J by 9 bases; unmatched bases: 13. Per germline, CDR1 SNHLY and CDR2 FYNNEI. DNA of the CDR3: TGTGCCAGCAAGAGGGCGGGGGGGCTGTCCAGTGAGCAGTTCTTC. Translating gives CASKRAGGLSSEQFF.

Turning to this clone: The junction departs from the called germline gene at one end, perhaps through a read error. This chain uses TRBV7-9 with TRBJ2-4; TRBD1 is a possible D gene (5 bases). This CDR3 has 14 amino acids. The germline CDR1 and CDR2 sequences are SEHNR and FQNEAQ (reference sequence). The CDR3 DNA is TGTTCCAGCAGCTTGGACACCCAGGGTAACATTCAGTACTTC. Protein product: CSSSLDTQGNIQYF.

CDR3 DNA: TGTGCCAGCAGCTTGGAACGTGGAGTGGGGACCCAGTACTTC. Translating it yields CASSLERGVGTQYF. V is TRBV5-6 and J is TRBJ2-5; D gene uncertain. Germline lookup yields CDR1 SGHDT and CDR2 YYEEEE. The V end was cut by 0 bases, the J end by 7 bases, with 13 bases between. This CDR3 comprises 14 residues. The variable domain in full, with the rest retrieved from reference TRBV5-6 and TRBJ2-5, is DAGVTQSPTHLIKTRGQQVTLRCSPKSGHDTVSWYQQALGQGPQFIFQYYEEEERQRGNFPDRFSGHQFPNYSSELNVNALLLGDSALYLCASSLERGVGTQYFGPGTRLLVL.

The chain is built from TRBV2 and TRBJ1-5, with D tentatively TRBD1 (6 bases). V was cut by 4 bases and J by 4 bases, with 8 bases left in between. Per the germline V gene, CDR1 is SNHLY and CDR2 is FYNNEI. The CDR3 has 13 amino acids. CDR3: CASSGTGNQPQHF. Here the CDR3 DNA reads TGTGCCAGCAGTGGCACAGGGAATCAGCCCCAGCATTTT.

This chain uses TRBV27 with TRBJ1-3, with TRBD1 matching 10 bases. Losses at the gene ends were 8 bases for V and 0 bases for J; bases not matched to a gene: 4. The V gene's germline CDR1 is MNHEY and CDR2 SMNVEV (reference sequence). The CDR3 contains 15 residues. CDR3 bases: TGTGCCAGCCGGGACAGGGGCCTCTCTGGAAACACCATATATTTT. This encodes CASRDRGLSGNTIYF.

This clone was found a few times. This chain links TRBV4-2 with TRBJ2-3; D is perhaps TRBD1 (7 bases). The length of the CDR3 is 17 residues. The germline V gene encodes CDR1 LGHNA and CDR2 YNFKEQ. The germline V and J ends were trimmed by 0 bases and 6 bases, with 19 bases remaining between them. CDR3 nucleotide sequence: TGTGCCAGCAGCCAAGATAGGGGGGTGGGACAGCACGATACGCAGTATTTT. This encodes CASSQDRGVGQHDTQYF.

CDR3 DNA: TGCAGCGTTGATGCGGGGTCTCAAAGGGAGTACTTC. It codes for CSVDAGSQREYF. The chain links TRBV29-1 to TRBJ2-7; TRBD2 might be the D (6 bases). Trimming took off 3 bases at V and 11 bases at J, with 17 bases between the two ends. The germline V gene encodes CDR1 SQVTM and CDR2 ANQGSEA. The CDR3 totals 12 residues.